The rows below give T cell receptor beta chains drawn from one sample of a study of OX40 agonist ivuxolimab in advanced cancers. Sequencing used immunoSEQ multiplex PCR; TCRdb keeps in-frame clones, though not all of them. The sample lists roughly 120,000 clones, more than 80% occurring once. This specimen was CD4+ or CD8+ T cells sorted from blood, taken in a trial of the OX40 agonist ivuxolimab. These receptors all come from an adult with an advanced solid tumor such as melanoma, head and neck, liver or kidney cancer. Each CDR3 is given with its conserved first and last residue. D genes are given only for firm matches. Clone sizes are given selectively: once, few, many, or a class where the clone is expanded.

clone_size	v_call	d_call	j_call	cdr3_nt	cdr3_aa
few	TRBV10-1	.	TRBJ1-2	TGCGCCAAAAAGGGGACGGACGACTATGGCTACACCTTC	CAKKGTDDYGYTF
.	TRBV18	.	TRBJ1-1	TGTGCCAGCTCACCATGGGACGGAAACACTGAAGCTTTCTTT	CASSPWDGNTEAFF
.	TRBV29-1	TRBD1	TRBJ1-4	TGCAGCGTCCAAGGGACAGGAGGTGAAAAACTGTTTTTT	CSVQGTGGEKLFF
.	TRBV10-3	TRBD1	TRBJ2-1	TGTGCCATCCGTGACAGGGGAAGTACTGAGCAGTTCTTC	CAIRDRGSTEQFF
.	TRBV4-1	.	TRBJ1-2	TGCGCCAGCAGCCAAGATTGGAGCTATGGCTACACCTTC	CASSQDWSYGYTF
.	TRBV11-2	.	TRBJ2-3	TGTGCCAGCAGCTCGACCGTAGGTCCAGATACGCAGTATTTT	CASSSTVGPDTQYF
.	TRBV5-6	.	TRBJ2-5	TGTGCCAGCAGCCCGACGACCATACAAGAGACCCAGTACTTC	CASSPTTIQETQYF
.	TRBV11-2	.	TRBJ1-1	TGTGCCAGCAGCTTAGATGGGGGGGTCGCTGAAGCTTTCTTT	CASSLDGGVAEAFF
.	TRBV7-9	.	TRBJ2-7	TGTGCCAGCAGCTTAGGGCAGAGGGTGCAGTACTTC	CASSLGQRVQYF
.	TRBV7-9	.	TRBJ2-7	TGTGCCAGCAGCTTTTTGGGTTCCTACGAGCAGTACTTC	CASSFLGSYEQYF
.	TRBV6-1	.	TRBJ1-2	TGTGCCAGCAGTACAGCAGGGACTAGTGGCTACACCTTC	CASSTAGTSGYTF
.	TRBV2	.	TRBJ2-7	TGTGCCAGTAAAGGGGACGGTTACGAGCAGTACTTC	CASKGDGYEQYF
.	TRBV11-3	.	TRBJ1-4	TGTGCCAGCAGCTTGCCCCTTCTGGAGGGTCAAAATGAAAAACTGTTTTTT	CASSLPLLEGQNEKLFF
.	TRBV6-6	.	TRBJ2-3	TGTGCCAGCAGTTACTCACAAGTCAATACGCAGTATTTT	CASSYSQVNTQYF
.	TRBV18	TRBD1	TRBJ2-3	TGTGCCAGCTCACCACCCGGGACAGGGCTCACAGATACGCAGTATTTT	CASSPPGTGLTDTQYF
.	TRBV28	.	TRBJ1-1	TGTGCCAGCAGGGGTAGGTGGGGAACTGAAGCTTTCTTT	CASRGRWGTEAFF
.	TRBV10-3	.	TRBJ1-1	TGTGCCATCAGGTCGAGGGAAGACACTGAAGCTTTCTTT	CAIRSREDTEAFF